The 16 T cell receptor beta chains listed next were all sequenced from one sample in a study of OX40 agonist ivuxolimab in advanced cancers. Repertoires were generated with immunoSEQ multiplex PCR, while TCRdb's copy carries only in-frame clones and drops some. The sample lists around 80,000 clones; about 88% were seen once. The sample consisted of CD4+ or CD8+ T cells sorted from blood, taken in a trial of the OX40 agonist ivuxolimab. The receptor set was obtained from an adult with an advanced solid tumor such as melanoma, head and neck, liver or kidney cancer.

The rearrangement links TRBV2 to TRBJ2-2; 8 bases are shared with TRBD1. The CDR3 extends over 15 amino acids. With V trimmed by 6 bases and J by 6 bases, 9 bases remained unmatched. Germline assignment: CDR1 SNHLY and CDR2 FYNNEI. Written as DNA, the CDR3 is TGTGCCAGCAGATTACAGGGGGGTATGGCCGGGGAGCTGTTTTTT. Its translation: CASRLQGGMAGELFF.

The chain combines TRBV4-2 with TRBJ2-3; D is unresolved. Deletions cut 5 bases from V and 4 bases from J, with 13 bases between. CDR1 LGHNA and CDR2 YNFKEQ come from the germline V gene. The CDR3 is 14 residues long. The CDR3 region has the DNA TGTGCCAGCAGCGCCGAGTCCCGCGCAGATACGCAGTATTTT. This translates into CASSAESRADTQYF.

J is TRBJ2-3 and V is TRBV10-2; tentatively, D is TRBD2 (5 bases). CDR1 and CDR2 from the germline V gene are WSHSY and SAAADI. The CDR3 sequence is 14 residues long. Deletions cut 2 bases from V and 0 bases from J, with 6 bases between. The CDR3 sequence is CASSEPGSTDTQYF. DNA of the CDR3: TGCGCCAGCAGTGAGCCGGGGAGCACAGATACGCAGTATTTT.

V is TRBV7-9 and J is TRBJ2-2; D not certain. The CDR3 extends over 13 amino acids. The V gene's germline CDR1 is SEHNR and CDR2 FQNEAQ (reference sequence). Trimming took 5 bases from V and 5 from J, leaving 9 bases between them. CDR3 DNA: TGTGCCAGCAGCCCTATGCGGACCGGGGAGCTGTTTTTT. It yields the protein CASSPMRTGELFF.

Remarks on this clone: Other DNA sequences from this sample encode an identical CDR3 as well. The chain couples TRBV10-3 to TRBJ2-1; 13 bases line up with TRBD2. Germline CDR1 reads ENHRY; CDR2 reads SYGVKD. J was trimmed by 8 bases and V by 0 bases; bases with no gene match: 1. This CDR3 has 15 amino acids. In DNA, the CDR3 is TGTGCCATCAGTGAGTCTACTAGCGGGGGGGATGAGCAGTTCTTC. Residues: CAISESTSGGDEQFF.

The chain uses TRBV10-3 and TRBJ1-1; TRBD1 matches at 7 bases. Germline V gives CDR1 ENHRY, CDR2 SYGVKD. V shed 6 bases and J 4 bases; nucleotides not matched to a gene: 11. The CDR3 is made up of 15 amino acids. CDR3 region: CAISSMTGLGTEAFF. In nucleotides, the CDR3 is TGTGCCATCAGCTCCATGACAGGGCTGGGCACTGAAGCTTTCTTT.

This chain joins TRBV5-6 and TRBJ1-5; D is perhaps TRBD1 (6 bases). This CDR3 has 15 amino acids. The ends were cut back, 2 bases at V and 1 base at J, with 10 bases in the middle. Per germline, CDR1 SGHDT and CDR2 YYEEEE. The CDR3 region is CASSFRGASNQPQHF. In DNA, the CDR3 is TGTGCCAGCAGCTTTCGGGGGGCCAGCAATCAGCCCCAGCATTTT. The full variable domain, in which reference TRBV5-6 and TRBJ1-5 provide the parts outside the CDR3, is DAGVTQSPTHLIKTRGQQVTLRCSPKSGHDTVSWYQQALGQGPQFIFQYYEEEERQRGNFPDRFSGHQFPNYSSELNVNALLLGDSALYLCASSFRGASNQPQHFGDGTRLSIL.

J is TRBJ1-2 and V is TRBV6-5, with D perhaps matching TRBD1 (5 bases). Germline-derived CDR1 and CDR2 are MNHEY and SVGAGI. CDR3 length: 13 amino acids. With 1 base removed from V and 8 bases from J, the gap between germline ends came to 11 bases. The CDR3 DNA is TGTGCCAGCAGTTACTTGGGGACGGGAGGCTACACCTTC. Amino acids: CASSYLGTGGYTF.

This rearrangement joins TRBV18 to TRBJ2-7; D is perhaps TRBD1 (6 bases). The CDR3 runs to 14 residues. Per the germline V gene, CDR1 is KGHSH and CDR2 is LQKENI. V gave up 3 bases and J gave up 3 bases, with 12 bases separating them. DNA for the CDR3: TGTGCCAGCTCACCCAACAGGGACAACTACGAGCAGTACTTC. Protein sequence: CASSPNRDNYEQYF.

The count of this clone is one. J is TRBJ1-2 and V is TRBV2, with TRBD1 identical over 7 bases. The CDR3 runs 14 residues. J lost 4 bases, V lost 7 bases, and 9 bases had no gene match. Looked up from germline, CDR1 is SNHLY and CDR2 is FYNNEI. The CDR3 coding sequence is TGTGCCAGCATTCCAGATGGGACAGCCTATGGCTACACCTTC. This codes for CASIPDGTAYGYTF.

This clone has just one count. V usage is TRBV6-7 and J usage is TRBJ2-1; 9 nucleotides align to TRBD1. TRBV6-7 falls under the ORF class, with uncertain function. CDR3 size: 15 residues. J gave up 4 bases and V 6 bases, and 7 bases lay outside the gene matches. CDR3 amino acids: CASSRPGQGYNEQFF. DNA for the CDR3: TGTGCCAGCAGCCGACCGGGACAGGGTTACAATGAGCAGTTCTTC.

The chain recombines TRBV11-2 with TRBJ2-4; the D is unclear. The CDR3 spans 15 residues. V gave up 1 base and J gave up 0 bases, with 7 bases separating them. Germline assignment: CDR1 SGHAT and CDR2 FQNNGV. CDR3 sequence: CASSLVFVAKNIQYF. DNA for the CDR3: TGTGCCAGCAGCTTAGTGTTTGTAGCCAAAAACATTCAGTACTTC.

This clone has just a few counts. V usage is TRBV2 and J usage is TRBJ1-6; D is unresolved. Germline V gene data show CDR1 as SNHLY and CDR2 as FYNNEI. V shed 7 bases and J shed 10 bases, with 17 bases lying between them. There are 14 residues in the CDR3. CDR3 sequence: CASIEYSASSPLHF. The CDR3 DNA sequence: TGTGCCAGCATCGAGTACAGCGCCAGCTCACCCCTCCACTTT.

The chain has TRBV12-2 and TRBJ1-1; TRBD1 reflects the table's D call only, with no check against the DNA. TRBV12-2 is classified as a pseudogene. This CDR3 comprises 14 residues. In nucleotides, the CDR3 is TGTGCAAGTCGATTTCAGGTTGTTGGCACTGAAGCTTTCTTT. This translates into CASRFQVVGTEAFF.

The genes are TRBV6-5 and TRBJ2-2; 7 nucleotides line up with TRBD1. The V gene end was trimmed by 6 bases and the J gene end by 7 bases; junction bases not matched to a gene: 8. Germline CDR1 is MNHEY and CDR2 is SVGAGI. The CDR3 loop spans 14 amino acids. The CDR3 sequence is CASRSGRGRGELFF. The DNA of the CDR3 is TGTGCCAGCAGGTCTGGTAGGGGGCGCGGGGAGCTGTTTTTT.

This sequence joins TRBV2 and TRBJ2-7, with D tentatively TRBD1 (6 bases). The CDR3 covers 15 residues. V was clipped by 7 bases and J by 0 bases, with 16 bases between them. Germline V gives CDR1 SNHLY, CDR2 FYNNEI. CDR3: CASIREQGNSYEQYF. The CDR3, as DNA: TGTGCCAGCATAAGAGAACAGGGCAACTCCTACGAGCAGTACTTC.